The 16 T cell receptor beta chains below all came from one sample that was sequenced in a study of blood T cells in healthy people across ages. With a J-beta primer mix and a sample-barcoded 5' primer, a second PCR ran about 7 to 11 cycles. TCRdb processed the 5' RACE reads anew with MiXCR; each CDR3 protein has one entry. The table records around 780,000 distinct CDR3 sequences, roughly 26% of them present only once. This same sample was also taken into another study, of T cells of mothers and their children.

Sequenced: blood. The receptors shown here come from a boy aged 5-17 years in good health.

This clonotype appeared a few times. The rearrangement uses TRBV7-9 and TRBJ1-6, with 9 nucleotides matching TRBD1. CDR1 is SEHNR and CDR2 is FQNEAQ in the germline V gene (reference sequence). The CDR3 spans 16 residues. The junction had 11 bases not matched to a gene; V was cut back by 5 bases and J by 9 bases. Here the CDR3 reads CASSRFAGTGSSPLHF. In nucleotides, the CDR3 is TGTGCCAGCAGCCGTTTCGCCGGGACAGGGTCTTCACCCCTCCACTTT.

This chain connects TRBV28 to TRBJ2-3; D remains ambiguous. From germline, CDR1 is MDHEN and CDR2 SYDVKM. The V end was cut by 8 bases, the J end by 0 bases, with 3 bases between. The CDR3 covers 11 residues. CDR3 amino acids: CASFSTDTQYF. Written as DNA, the CDR3 is TGTGCCAGCTTCAGCACAGATACGCAGTATTTT.

As for this clonotype: Germline and junction disagree at one end, which may indicate a read error. This chain uses TRBV12-3 or TRBV12-4 with TRBJ1-4, with 8 nucleotides matching TRBD1. This CDR3 contains 15 residues. The CDR3 region has the DNA TGTGCCAGCAGCTTAGTGACAGGGGCTCAAGGAAAACTGTTTTTT. This sequence encodes CASSLVTGAQGKLFF.

Regarding this clonotype: One junction end disagrees with the germline gene, perhaps due to a read error. This chain links TRBV2 with TRBJ1-2; no clear D gene. The CDR3 contains 14 residues. The V gene's germline CDR1 is SNHLY and CDR2 FYNNEI. The DNA for the CDR3 is TGTACCAGCAGAAGAGGGCCCTCGGGGAGTGGCTACACCTTC. This gives the protein CTSRRGPSGSGYTF. The entire variable domain, with the rest obtained from reference TRBV2 and TRBJ1-2, is as follows: EPEVTQTPSHQVTQMGQEVILRCVPISNHLYFYWYRQILGQKVEFLVSFYNNEISEKSEIFDDQFSVERPDGSNFTLKIRSTKLEDSAMYFCTSRRGPSGSGYTFGSGTRLTVV.

This clonotype was counted between two and nine times. An end of the junction differs from the germline gene, which may be a read error. The chain couples TRBV7-2 to TRBJ2-7; D might be TRBD2 (5 bases). The germline V gene has CDR1 SGHTA and CDR2 FQGNSA. The CDR3 consists of 13 residues. Written as DNA, the CDR3 is TGCGCCAGCAGCTTTTACCTAGCCTACGTGCAGTACTTC. The encoded protein is CASSFYLAYVQYF.

This clonotype was detected a few times. This sequence joins TRBV20-1 and TRBJ2-7; maybe TRBD2 (5 bases). Per germline, CDR1 DFQATT and CDR2 SNEGSKA (reference sequence). Between the trimmed V and J ends, which lost 4 bases and 4 bases, there was a span of 20 bases. This CDR3 contains 15 residues. DNA of the CDR3: TGCAGTGCTACCCCACCCCATGTGGGAGCGTACGAGCAGTACTTC. This encodes CSATPPHVGAYEQYF.

This chain uses TRBV29-1 with TRBJ2-1, with a tentative D call TRBD1 (5 bases). CDR3 length: 13 amino acids. CDR1 is SQVTM and CDR2 is ANQGSEA in the germline V gene. V was cut by 3 bases and J by 2 bases, with 8 bases left in between. CDR3 DNA sequence: TGCAGCGTTGAGGGGCACACCTACAATGAGCAGTTCTTC. This encodes CSVEGHTYNEQFF.

CDR3 in DNA: TGTGCCAGCAGCATCTATCAGACGAGCGGCTACACCTTC. Translating gives CASSIYQTSGYTF. This sequence joins TRBV7-2 and TRBJ1-2; D is unclear. The V gene's germline CDR1 is SGHTA and CDR2 FQGNSA. CDR3 length: 13 residues. Trimming took 5 bases from V and 8 from J, leaving 15 bases between them.

A few counts support this clonotype. The genes are TRBV9 and TRBJ2-5, with D tentatively TRBD1 or TRBD2 (6 bases each). The J call is in doubt because the DNA end fits TRBJ2-7 better. Germline V gene data show CDR1 as SGDLS and CDR2 as YYNGEE. The CDR3 extends over 17 amino acids. CDR3 DNA sequence: TGTGCCAGCAGCGTAGCGGGCGGGGCAGGGGAAGACTACGAGCAGTACTTC. This sequence encodes CASSVAGGAGEDYEQYF.

The V call is TRBV29-1, the J call TRBJ1-6; possibly TRBD1 for D (6 bases). The V end lost 6 bases, the J end lost 1 base, and 7 bases lay between the germline ends. This CDR3 has 13 amino acids. Germline V lookup: CDR1 SQVTM, CDR2 ANQGSEA. The CDR3 coding sequence is TGCAGCGTCCAGGGGTCCTATAATTCACCCCTCCACTTT. Translation: CSVQGSYNSPLHF. The entire variable domain, with the rest obtained from reference TRBV29-1 and TRBJ1-6, is as follows: SAVISQKPSRDICQRGTSLTIQCQVDSQVTMMFWYRQQPGQSLTLIATANQGSEATYESGFVIDKFPISRPNLTFSTLTVSNMSPEDSSIYLCSVQGSYNSPLHFGNGTRLTVT.

The rearrangement joins TRBV6-5 to TRBJ2-1; 10 bases agree with TRBD2. CDR1 and CDR2 (germline): MNHEY, SVGAGI. The CDR3 has 14 amino acids. After removal of 6 bases from V and 10 bases from J, the junction contained 9 bases not matched to a gene. CDR3 coding DNA: TGTGCCAGCAGGCAGCGGGGGGGCTCTGGGGAGCAGTTCTTC. It encodes CASRQRGGSGEQFF.

This clonotype was counted between two and nine times. This sequence joins TRBV3-1 and TRBJ2-6, with unresolved D. CDR1 and CDR2 (germline): LGHDT, YNNKEL (reference sequence). V shed 5 bases and J shed 0 bases, with 5 bases lying between them. The CDR3 contains 14 residues. This chain's CDR3 is CASSTTSGANVLTF. DNA of the CDR3: TGTGCCAGCAGCACCACCTCTGGGGCCAACGTCCTGACTTTC.

This clonotype has a handful of counts. The chain combines TRBV20-1 with TRBJ2-3; 9 bases line up with TRBD2. Trimming removed 3 bases from V and 0 bases from J; junction bases left unmatched: 19. The CDR3 covers 20 residues. Germline assignment: CDR1 DFQATT and CDR2 SNEGSKA (reference sequence). CDR3: CSASRSSGGSFLSSTDTQYF. The CDR3 DNA reads TGCAGTGCTAGCCGGAGTAGCGGGGGATCCTTCCTATCTAGCACAGATACGCAGTATTTT.

There are a few counts of this clonotype. V is TRBV4-1 and J is TRBJ2-6; D not certain. CDR3 length: 14 amino acids. The V end lost 1 base, the J end lost 2 bases, and 3 bases lay between the germline ends. Germline V gene lookup returns CDR1 MGHRA and CDR2 YSYEKL. This CDR3 reads CASSQGPGANVLTF. The CDR3 region has the DNA TGCGCCAGCAGCCAAGGACCTGGGGCCAACGTCCTGACTTTC.

The gene calls are TRBV12-3 or TRBV12-4 and TRBJ2-5; TRBD2 agrees at 8 bases. The CDR3 runs 17 residues. The junction had 11 bases not matched to a gene; V was cut back by 1 base and J by 4 bases. Written as DNA, the CDR3 is TGTGCCAGCAGTTTAGGACTAGCGTTGGGTCTCGTAGAGACCCAGTACTTC. Its translation is CASSLGLALGLVETQYF.

This clonotype showed up just a few times. The rearrangement links TRBV27 to TRBJ2-7; D gene uncertain. The germline V and J ends were trimmed by 2 bases and 5 bases, with 10 bases remaining between them. Germline V CDR1 and CDR2: MNHEY, SMNVEV (reference sequence). CDR3 length: 13 residues. CDR3 sequence reads: CASSLIGGHEQYF. CDR3 DNA: TGTGCCAGCAGTTTAATAGGTGGACACGAGCAGTACTTC.